Listed here are 16 T cell receptor beta chains from one sample, sequenced in a study of blood T cell repertoires in COVID-19. The protocol was immunoSEQ multiplex PCR, while the TCRdb copy is restricted to in-frame clones and leaves out a portion. This sample has 120,000 or so clones, with about 70% found just once. The sequenced sample was peripheral blood. All receptors derive from a woman aged 65 to 85 with acute or convalescent COVID-19.

CDR3: CASSVASLSSGRSSEQFF. CDR3 nucleotides: TGTGCCAGCAGCGTAGCGTCCCTGTCTAGCGGGAGAAGCAGTGAGCAGTTCTTC. The chain links TRBV9 to TRBJ2-1; 10 nucleotides line up with TRBD2. CDR1 SGDLS and CDR2 YYNGEE come from the germline V gene. After removal of 0 bases from V and 9 bases from J, the junction contained 15 bases not matched to a gene. This CDR3 is built from 18 residues.

V gene TRBV5-1 combines with J gene TRBJ1-1, with 8 bases aligning to TRBD1. V shed 0 bases and J 4 bases; nucleotides not matched to a gene: 8. This CDR3 has 16 residues. Germline V gene lookup returns CDR1 SGHRS and CDR2 YFSETQ. The DNA for the CDR3 is TGCGCCAGCAGCTTGGGGTACAGGGGGGCGGTCACTGAAGCTTTCTTT. This sequence encodes CASSLGYRGAVTEAFF.

This chain joins TRBV12-5 and TRBJ2-1; no definite D call. Germline CDR1 reads LGHNT; CDR2 reads FRNRAP. V was clipped by 6 bases and J by 1 base, with 13 bases between them. This CDR3 contains 15 residues. The CDR3 nucleotides read TGTGCTAGTGGGCTTCCATTCGGGTCCTACAATGAGCAGTTCTTC. It specifies CASGLPFGSYNEQFF.

The gene calls are TRBV6-5 and TRBJ1-2, with 10 bases that match TRBD1. Germline values: CDR1 MNHEY, CDR2 SVGAGI. V trimming: 5 bases; J trimming: 8 bases; junction bases outside the gene matches: 11. This CDR3 region has 15 residues. The CDR3 nucleotides read TGTGCCAGCAGTCCCTGGACAGGGGGGGACGGGGGCTACACCTTC. Protein product: CASSPWTGGDGGYTF.

This chain links TRBV2 with TRBJ2-7, with D maybe TRBD1 (6 bases). Trimming removed 2 bases at V and 7 bases at J, with 15 bases between. The CDR3 consists of 14 residues. Per the germline V gene, CDR1 is SNHLY and CDR2 is FYNNEI. The DNA for the CDR3 is TGTGCCAGCAGTGAAAATAGGGGGAACGGGGAGCAGTACTTC. This sequence encodes CASSENRGNGEQYF.

The rearrangement joins TRBV4-1 to TRBJ2-1; 13 bases align to TRBD2. CDR3 size: 16 residues. Germline V gene lookup returns CDR1 MGHRA and CDR2 YSYEKL. Trimming took 0 bases from V and 15 from J; bases not matched to a gene: 11. CDR3 sequence: CASSQDLGLAGVLRFF. For the CDR3, the DNA is TGCGCCAGCAGCCAAGATCTTGGACTAGCGGGAGTCTTGCGGTTCTTC.

This chain connects TRBV25-1 to TRBJ2-5; D unclear. The ends were cut back, 3 bases at V and 1 base at J, with 9 bases in the middle. The CDR3 extends over 14 amino acids. Germline CDR1 and CDR2: MGHDK and SYGVNS. CDR3 sequence (DNA): TGTGCCAGCAGTGAGCTTCGGGTCCAAGAGACCCAGTACTTC. Its protein is CASSELRVQETQYF.

In this sample, this clone turned up a few times. The genes are TRBV6-2 or TRBV6-3 and TRBJ1-1, with no clear D. CDR1 and CDR2 (germline): MNHEY, SVGEGT. V gave up 2 bases and J gave up 0 bases, with 13 bases separating them. The CDR3 is 16 amino acids. This CDR3 is CASSYDTRQMNTEAFF. The CDR3 region has the DNA TGTGCCAGCAGTTACGACACTAGGCAGATGAACACTGAAGCTTTCTTT.

The CDR3 DNA is TGTGCCAGCAGCCAAGGTCGGGGTTCTGAAGCTTTCTTT. Protein sequence: CASSQGRGSEAFF. The chain uses TRBV3-1 (or the pseudogene TRBV3-2) and TRBJ1-1; the D is unclear. Trimming shortened V by 1 base and J by 6 bases, and 9 bases separated the two germline ends. The CDR3 is made up of 13 amino acids. Germline assignment: CDR1 LGHDT and CDR2 YNNKEL (reference sequence).

J is TRBJ2-1 and V is TRBV5-1, with D unclear. This CDR3 contains 15 residues. CDR1 is SGHRS, CDR2 YFSETQ, per germline. V shed 4 bases and J shed 4 bases, with 15 bases lying between them. CDR3 amino acids: CASSRAPSSYNEQFF. CDR3 sequence (DNA): TGCGCCAGCAGCCGAGCGCCGTCTTCATACAATGAGCAGTTCTTC.

The rearrangement links TRBV5-6 to TRBJ2-1; TRBD2 is a possible D gene (6 bases). The CDR3 runs 15 residues. Germline CDR1 is SGHDT and CDR2 is YYEEEE. Trimming took off 0 bases at V and 6 bases at J, with 13 bases between the two ends. In DNA form, the CDR3 reads TGTGCCAGCAGCTTGGATGGGCGGGAAAGCAATGAGCAGTTCTTC. This sequence encodes CASSLDGRESNEQFF.

This clone was counted only a few times. V and J are TRBV2 and TRBJ2-1; TRBD2 matches 7 bases. Germline CDR1 is SNHLY and CDR2 is FYNNEI. The CDR3 length is 14 residues. V shed 6 bases, J shed 2 bases, and the junction held 4 bases outside the gene matches. The CDR3 nucleotides are TGTGCCAGCAGGGCGACTAGCCCCTACAATGAGCAGTTCTTC. Its protein product is CASRATSPYNEQFF.

V is TRBV12-3 or TRBV12-4 and J is TRBJ1-5; D gene unclear. Trimming shortened V by 5 bases and J by 4 bases, and 9 bases separated the two germline ends. This CDR3 spans 13 amino acids. DNA for the CDR3: TGTGCCAGCAGTCTCGAGATAAATCAGCCCCAGCATTTT. Protein product: CASSLEINQPQHF.

As DNA, the CDR3 is TGTGCAAGTCGCTTAATCCCTTGCAGGGCTGGAAACACCATATATTTT. It translates to CASRLIPCRAGNTIYF. The V call is TRBV12-2, the J call TRBJ1-3; the table's D call of TRBD1 was not tested on the DNA. TRBV12-2 is a pseudogene segment. The CDR3 spans 16 residues.

The chain uses TRBV7-2 and TRBJ1-4, with a weak D call TRBD1 (6 bases). The CDR3 is 15 residues long. The germline CDR1 and CDR2 sequences are SGHTA and FQGNSA. V shed 2 bases and J shed 8 bases, with 15 bases lying between them. Here the CDR3 reads CASSLQQGFGEKLFF. In nucleotides, the CDR3 is TGTGCCAGCAGCTTACAACAGGGATTTGGCGAAAAACTGTTTTTT. Combining the CDR3 with reference TRBV7-2 and TRBJ1-4 gives the whole variable domain GAGVSQSPSNKVTEKGKDVELRCDPISGHTALYWYRQSLGQGLEFLIYFQGNSAPDKSGLPSDRFSAERTGGSVSTLTIQRTQQEDSAVYLCASSLQQGFGEKLFFGSGTQLSVL.

The gene calls are TRBV19 and TRBJ1-1; no clear D. Trimming cost V 8 bases and J 4 bases, with 11 bases left between them. CDR3 length equals 12 residues. Looked up from germline, CDR1 is LNHDA and CDR2 is SQIVND (reference sequence). CDR3 nucleotide sequence: TGTGCCAGTGATACCGGGAGCACTGAAGCTTTCTTT. This gives the protein CASDTGSTEAFF. The complete variable domain, with remaining parts taken from reference TRBV19 and TRBJ1-1, reads DGGITQSPKYLFRKEGQNVTLSCEQNLNHDAMYWYRQDPGQGLRLIYYSQIVNDFQKGDIAEGYSVSREKKESFPLTVTSAQKNPTAFYLCASDTGSTEAFFGQGTRLTVV.